One sample yielded the 19 T cell receptor beta chains listed below, sequenced in a study of cytomegalovirus exposure and HLA in healthy donors. PCR amplification relied on 60 Vbeta primers (plus 13 Jbeta primers). The repertoire was sequenced with immunoSEQ multiplex PCR; TCRdb's copy has only in-frame clones and lacks some. The sample records some 160,000 clones, about 82% being singletons. Specimen: PBMCs. The receptors originated from a male donor in good health and CMV-seronegative.

The chain uses TRBV15 and TRBJ1-2, with TRBD1 matching over 10 bases. The V gene's germline CDR1 is LNHNV and CDR2 YYDKDF (reference sequence). The J segment lost 8 bases and the V segment lost 8 bases, leaving 5 bases of the junction unmatched. The CDR3 runs 12 residues. The CDR3 DNA reads as TGTGCCACCTCCGGGACAGGGGTAGGCTACACCTTC. It specifies CATSGTGVGYTF. Variable domain in full (rest from reference TRBV15 and TRBJ1-2): DAMVIQNPRYQVTQFGKPVTLSCSQTLNHNVMYWYQQKSSQAPKLLFHYYDKDFNNEADTPDNFQSRRPNTSFCFLDIRSPGLGDTAMYLCATSGTGVGYTFGSGTRLTVV.

The chain is built from TRBV11-2 and TRBJ2-3, with a tentative D call TRBD2 (6 bases). The CDR3 totals 16 residues. Trimming stripped 2 bases from V and 5 bases from J, with 17 bases between. Germline CDR1 is SGHAT and CDR2 is FQNNGV. The chain's CDR3 is CASSLLGSGTGDTQYF. The CDR3 nucleotides are TGTGCCAGCAGCTTATTGGGTTCGGGGACTGGAGATACGCAGTATTTT. Using reference TRBV11-2 and TRBJ2-3 for the parts outside the CDR3, the full variable domain is EAGVAQSPRYKIIEKRQSVAFWCNPISGHATLYWYQQILGQGPKLLIQFQNNGVVDDSQLPKDRFSAERLKGVDSTLKIQPAKLEDSAVYLCASSLLGSGTGDTQYFGPGTRLTVL.

The CDR3 coding sequence is TGTGCCAGCAGTTACCTGTCAGTGATGAACACTGAAGCTTTCTTT. It specifies CASSYLSVMNTEAFF. The chain couples TRBV28 to TRBJ1-1; D is unclear. This CDR3 contains 15 residues. Germline V gene sequence: CDR1 MDHEN, CDR2 SYDVKM. The V end was cut by 4 bases, the J end by 0 bases, with 12 bases between.

This clone was detected only once. This rearrangement joins TRBV21-1 to TRBJ2-2; the D segment call TRBD1 is taken from the table without a DNA check. TRBV21-1 is labeled a pseudogene. This CDR3 region has 18 residues. The chain's CDR3 is CAGDRVERADANTGELFF. The DNA of the CDR3 is TGTGCCGGCGACAGGGTTGAAAGAGCGGACGCGAACACCGGGGAGCTGTTTTTT.

The rearrangement links TRBV28 to TRBJ2-1; perhaps TRBD1 as D (6 bases). The CDR3 runs 13 residues. V dropped 2 bases and J dropped 6 bases, with 8 bases sitting between them. The germline V gene encodes CDR1 MDHEN and CDR2 SYDVKM. DNA of the CDR3: TGTGCCAGCAGTTTAGGACAGCTCAATGAGCAGTTCTTC. This sequence encodes CASSLGQLNEQFF.

The chain employs TRBV19 and TRBJ2-5; 10 positions match TRBD1. V shed 1 base, J shed 5 bases, and the junction held 4 bases outside the gene matches. Germline V gene lookup returns CDR1 LNHDA and CDR2 SQIVND (reference sequence). The CDR3 length is 15 residues. DNA of the CDR3: TGTGCCAGTAGTATAGCGGACAGGGGGGGGGAGACCCAGTACTTC. Translated: CASSIADRGGETQYF.

The chain links TRBV7-2 to TRBJ1-2, with 8 positions matching TRBD1. V lost 6 bases, J lost 5 bases, and 8 bases stayed unmatched. There are 14 residues in the CDR3. From germline, CDR1 is SGHTA and CDR2 FQGNSA. The CDR3 region is CASRNTGGGYGYTF. CDR3 coding DNA: TGTGCCAGCAGAAACACAGGGGGAGGGTATGGCTACACCTTC.

The rearrangement uses TRBV2 and TRBJ2-4; 10 bases map to TRBD2. The V gene's germline CDR1 is SNHLY and CDR2 FYNNEI. V dropped 2 bases and J dropped 2; count of bases not matched to a gene: 18. The CDR3 is 21 amino acids. CDR3 nucleotides: TGTGCCAGCAGTGAAAGGGGACTTGGGCTAGCGGGGGCGCATACCAAAAACATTCAGTACTTC. Translating gives CASSERGLGLAGAHTKNIQYF.

The chain uses TRBV5-6 and TRBJ1-5; 7 bases align to TRBD1. The germline CDR1 and CDR2 sequences are SGHDT and YYEEEE. The CDR3 runs 15 residues. V shed 4 bases, J shed 1 base, and the junction held 5 bases outside the gene matches. The CDR3 DNA follows: TGTGCCAGCAGCCGAGGGGGCGCGAGCAATCAGCCCCAGCATTTT. It translates to CASSRGGASNQPQHF.

The rearrangement uses TRBV28 and TRBJ1-1; 7 nucleotides align to TRBD1. Germline V gene lookup returns CDR1 MDHEN and CDR2 SYDVKM. With 3 bases clipped from V and 3 bases from J, the junction kept 16 bases outside the gene matches. The CDR3 covers 18 residues. The CDR3 DNA reads as TGTGCCAGCAGTTTGAGACAGGGAGGTTTGACCTGGGACACTGAAGCTTTCTTT. The encoded protein is CASSLRQGGLTWDTEAFF.

This clone has a single count. The chain carries TRBV28 and TRBJ2-2, with D unresolved. V was shortened by 5 bases and J by 2 bases, with 12 bases between the two germline ends. Germline lookup yields CDR1 MDHEN and CDR2 SYDVKM. The CDR3 sequence is 15 residues long. The CDR3 DNA reads TGTGCCAGCAGTACCCTAGATTCCAACACCGGGGAGCTGTTTTTT. It specifies CASSTLDSNTGELFF.

This clone was seen more than once but under ten times. This chain links TRBV30 with TRBJ1-5; TRBD1 agrees at 9 bases. The junction had 2 bases not matched to a gene; V was cut back by 1 base and J by 4 bases. The CDR3 totals 14 residues. The V gene's germline CDR1 is GTSNPN and CDR2 SVGIG (reference sequence). CDR3 protein: CAWSGQGVNQPQHF. CDR3 in DNA: TGTGCCTGGAGTGGACAGGGGGTGAATCAGCCCCAGCATTTT.

The chain is built from TRBV2 and TRBJ1-6; TRBD1 is a possible D gene (5 bases). V lost 5 bases, J lost 2 bases, and 16 bases lay in between. This CDR3 comprises 17 residues. Looked up from germline, CDR1 is SNHLY and CDR2 is FYNNEI. CDR3 nucleotides: TGTGCCAGCAGTAGTCCCCCCAGACAGACCTATAATTCACCCCTCCACTTT. Residues: CASSSPPRQTYNSPLHF.

The rearrangement uses TRBV19 and TRBJ2-2, with TRBD1 as a possible D gene (6 bases). The germline CDR1 and CDR2 sequences are LNHDA and SQIVND (reference sequence). This CDR3 contains 15 residues. Trimming took off 2 bases at V and 5 bases at J, with 12 bases between the two ends. The DNA of the CDR3 is TGTGCCAGTAGTATAATAAAGGGGGTTACCGGGGAGCTGTTTTTT. Its protein product is CASSIIKGVTGELFF.

The V and J genes are TRBV14 and TRBJ2-1; the match to TRBD1 covers 10 bases. This CDR3 has 13 residues. Unmatched junction bases numbered 5, after V lost 6 bases and J lost 9 bases. Germline CDR1 reads SGHDN; CDR2 reads FVKESK. CDR3 sequence: CASRGQGHPEQFF. Written as DNA, the CDR3 is TGTGCCAGCAGGGGACAGGGGCACCCTGAGCAGTTCTTC.

J is TRBJ2-5 and V is TRBV2; 11 bases match TRBD2. Germline CDR1 is SNHLY and CDR2 is FYNNEI. The CDR3 sequence is 16 residues long. Germline trimming cut 5 bases from V and 4 bases from J; bases unmatched to any gene: 9. The CDR3 DNA reads TGTGCCAGCAGTTTGAGACTAGCGGGAACGGGAGAGACCCAGTACTTC. As protein: CASSLRLAGTGETQYF.

In its sample, this clone was seen once. The chain employs TRBV4-2 and TRBJ2-5; 11 positions agree with TRBD1. The CDR3 spans 17 residues. V lost 3 bases and J lost 2; bases outside the gene matches: 8. Germline V CDR1 and CDR2: LGHNA, YNFKEQ. Written as DNA, the CDR3 is TGTGCCAGCAGCCAGTTGGGGACAGGGGGGAATCAAGAGACCCAGTACTTC. Translation gives CASSQLGTGGNQETQYF.

The V gene is TRBV5-3, the J gene TRBJ1-5; 10 nucleotides line up with TRBD1. TRBV5-3 is flagged as an ORF with uncertain function. There are 17 residues in the CDR3. V gave up 2 bases and J gave up 0 bases; unmatched junction bases: 5. The CDR3 region is CARSLGTGEYSNQPQHF. CDR3 nucleotide sequence: TGTGCCAGAAGCTTAGGGACAGGGGAATATAGCAATCAGCCCCAGCATTTT.

This clone appeared once. The J gene is TRBJ2-7, the V gene TRBV14; TRBD1 matches at 9 bases. Losses at the gene ends were 5 bases for V and 6 bases for J; bases not matched to a gene: 5. The CDR3 runs 13 residues. The V gene's germline CDR1 is SGHDN and CDR2 FVKESK. DNA for the CDR3: TGTGCCAGCAGCTTTACAGGGGGCCGCGAGCAGTACTTC. It translates to CASSFTGGREQYF.